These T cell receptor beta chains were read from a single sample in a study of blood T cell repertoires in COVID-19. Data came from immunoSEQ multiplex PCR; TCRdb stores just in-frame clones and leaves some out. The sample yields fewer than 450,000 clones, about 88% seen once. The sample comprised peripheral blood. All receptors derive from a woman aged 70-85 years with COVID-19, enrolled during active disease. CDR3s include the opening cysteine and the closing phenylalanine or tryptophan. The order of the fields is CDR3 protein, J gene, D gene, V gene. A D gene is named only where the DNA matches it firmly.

CDR3aa: CASSPSGGSQQFF
j_gene: TRBJ2-1
d_gene: TRBD2
v_gene: TRBV6-2/TRBV6-3

CDR3aa: CASSSTGNQPQHF
j_gene: TRBJ1-5
d_gene: NA
v_gene: TRBV5-4

CDR3aa: CASSLSGENTGELFF
j_gene: TRBJ2-2
d_gene: TRBD2
v_gene: TRBV2

CDR3aa: CASSPKRADNEQFF
j_gene: TRBJ2-1
d_gene: NA
v_gene: TRBV7-3

CDR3aa: CASQTEDYGYTF
j_gene: TRBJ1-2
d_gene: NA
v_gene: TRBV28

CDR3aa: CASSARQTQETQYF
j_gene: TRBJ2-5
d_gene: NA
v_gene: TRBV9

CDR3aa: CASSFQGNTGELFF
j_gene: TRBJ2-2
d_gene: NA
v_gene: TRBV27

CDR3aa: CASSRDRITEAFF
j_gene: TRBJ1-1
d_gene: TRBD1
v_gene: TRBV18

CDR3aa: CAWTLGAGGDEKLFF
j_gene: TRBJ1-4
d_gene: NA
v_gene: TRBV30

CDR3aa: CASSPGTASYEQYF
j_gene: TRBJ2-7
d_gene: TRBD1
v_gene: TRBV18

CDR3aa: CAGGESSGNTIYF
j_gene: TRBJ1-3
d_gene: NA
v_gene: TRBV6-5

CDR3aa: CSASWDREDYGYTF
j_gene: TRBJ1-2
d_gene: TRBD1
v_gene: TRBV20-1

CDR3aa: CASSEESPGKGNEQFF
j_gene: TRBJ2-1
d_gene: NA
v_gene: TRBV2

CDR3aa: CASSSGVTKNTEAFF
j_gene: TRBJ1-1
d_gene: NA
v_gene: TRBV28

CDR3aa: CASSLRGRRTEAFF
j_gene: TRBJ1-1
d_gene: NA
v_gene: TRBV5-4

CDR3aa: CASSLDKRDSPLHF
j_gene: TRBJ1-6
d_gene: NA
v_gene: TRBV4-1

CDR3aa: CASSTIGATGYEQYF
j_gene: TRBJ2-7
d_gene: NA
v_gene: TRBV28

CDR3aa: CASNQRRIEAFF
j_gene: TRBJ1-1
d_gene: NA
v_gene: TRBV2

CDR3aa: CASSQTGGAFGYTF
j_gene: TRBJ1-2
d_gene: TRBD1
v_gene: TRBV6-5

CDR3aa: CASSIVLSHNEQFF
j_gene: TRBJ2-1
d_gene: NA
v_gene: TRBV19

CDR3aa: CASSLGQGKETQYF
j_gene: TRBJ2-5
d_gene: TRBD1
v_gene: TRBV5-1

CDR3aa: CAWSGGGNQPQHF
j_gene: TRBJ1-5
d_gene: NA
v_gene: TRBV30

CDR3aa: CASSWTGLSTEAFF
j_gene: TRBJ1-1
d_gene: TRBD1
v_gene: TRBV5-1

CDR3aa: CASSLGQGFNQPQHF
j_gene: TRBJ1-5
d_gene: TRBD1
v_gene: TRBV6-6

CDR3aa: CASSLDSLNTEAFF
j_gene: TRBJ1-1
d_gene: NA
v_gene: TRBV4-2

CDR3aa: CASSYSGTGKGYTF
j_gene: TRBJ1-2
d_gene: TRBD1
v_gene: TRBV6-5

CDR3aa: CAWSPGQLNQPQHF
j_gene: TRBJ1-5
d_gene: NA
v_gene: TRBV30

CDR3aa: CASSPGGLSGNTIYF
j_gene: TRBJ1-3
d_gene: TRBD1
v_gene: TRBV28

CDR3aa: CASGPRIAGSGEQYF
j_gene: TRBJ2-7
d_gene: NA
v_gene: TRBV12-5

CDR3aa: CASSIGTGGKNIQYF
j_gene: TRBJ2-4
d_gene: TRBD1
v_gene: TRBV5-1

CDR3aa: CASSLGERAAFF
j_gene: TRBJ1-1
d_gene: NA
v_gene: TRBV12-3/TRBV12-4

CDR3aa: CSVPAGSPEAFF
j_gene: TRBJ1-1
d_gene: NA
v_gene: TRBV29-1

CDR3aa: CASSRHSGEIAKNIQYF
j_gene: TRBJ2-4
d_gene: TRBD2
v_gene: TRBV6-2/TRBV6-3

CDR3aa: CAWSVGGAAYEQYF
j_gene: TRBJ2-7
d_gene: NA
v_gene: TRBV30

CDR3aa: CASSLGAFWGTTYEQYF
j_gene: TRBJ2-7
d_gene: NA
v_gene: TRBV11-2

CDR3aa: CASSPFKGTQAMNTEAFF
j_gene: TRBJ1-1
d_gene: NA
v_gene: TRBV5-1

CDR3aa: CASSLDYQETQYF
j_gene: TRBJ2-5
d_gene: NA
v_gene: TRBV11-1

CDR3aa: CAWRRTGGSGNTIYF
j_gene: TRBJ1-3
d_gene: TRBD1
v_gene: TRBV30

CDR3aa: CASNPSGGSSSYNEQFF
j_gene: TRBJ2-1
d_gene: TRBD2
v_gene: TRBV7-9

CDR3aa: CASSLPGGRTDTQYF
j_gene: TRBJ2-3
d_gene: TRBD2
v_gene: TRBV7-9

CDR3aa: CASSQSPGETNEKLFF
j_gene: TRBJ1-4
d_gene: NA
v_gene: TRBV23-1

CDR3aa: CASSQRTSGSLYGYTF
j_gene: TRBJ1-2
d_gene: NA
v_gene: TRBV3-1/TRBV3-2

CDR3aa: CASSLGGGEREKLFF
j_gene: TRBJ1-4
d_gene: NA
v_gene: TRBV11-2

CDR3aa: CASSREGYGYTF
j_gene: TRBJ1-2
d_gene: NA
v_gene: TRBV27

CDR3aa: CASSPQTSGGPGRQFF
j_gene: TRBJ2-1
d_gene: TRBD2
v_gene: TRBV27

CDR3aa: CASSPGGVSNTEAFF
j_gene: TRBJ1-1
d_gene: NA
v_gene: TRBV18

CDR3aa: CASSLDIRGNTIYF
j_gene: TRBJ1-3
d_gene: NA
v_gene: TRBV5-6

CDR3aa: CASSVGRGNTIYF
j_gene: TRBJ1-3
d_gene: NA
v_gene: TRBV9

CDR3aa: CASSLAKGGINGYTF
j_gene: TRBJ1-2
d_gene: NA
v_gene: TRBV5-4

CDR3aa: CASSMSNNYEQYF
j_gene: TRBJ2-7
d_gene: NA
v_gene: TRBV19

CDR3aa: CASRSGGPYEQFF
j_gene: TRBJ2-1
d_gene: TRBD2
v_gene: TRBV19

CDR3aa: CASSPSGFHFSPLHF
j_gene: TRBJ1-6
d_gene: NA
v_gene: TRBV9

CDR3aa: CASSAPGQGYEKLFF
j_gene: TRBJ1-4
d_gene: TRBD1
v_gene: TRBV25-1

CDR3aa: CATSDPGFIYGYTF
j_gene: TRBJ1-2
d_gene: NA
v_gene: TRBV24-1

CDR3aa: CASSWDRDGYTF
j_gene: TRBJ1-2
d_gene: TRBD1
v_gene: TRBV5-1